This T cell receptor beta chain appears in the sequencing data of a study of blood T cell repertoires in COVID-19. Sequenced by immunoSEQ multiplex PCR; TCRdb stores in-frame clones only, minus some. The sample yields 200,000 to 250,000 clones, almost 85% seen once. Source material: peripheral blood. The clonotype was recovered from a woman between 50 and 59 years old with active or convalescent COVID-19.

The CDR3 coding sequence is TGTGCCATCAGCGCCGGCGACAGGGGGGGCTACGAGCAGTACGTC. The encoded protein is CAISAGDRGGYEQYV. The V call is TRBV10-3, the J call TRBJ2-7, with 9 bases lining up with TRBD1. V trimming: 6 bases; J trimming: 3 bases; junction bases outside the gene matches: 9. The length of the CDR3 is 15 residues. Looked up from germline, CDR1 is ENHRY and CDR2 is SYGVKD.